Shown below are 10 T cell receptor beta chains from a single sample sequenced in a study of T cells in narcolepsy. Repertoires were generated with immunoSEQ multiplex PCR, while TCRdb's copy carries only in-frame clones and drops some. This repertoire shows roughly 30,000 clones, roughly 80% found once; its top ten account for roughly 3.8%. The source material was memory (CD45RA-) CD4+ T cells from blood. Receptors originate from a human donor in good health.

This clone has just a few counts. The genes are TRBV6-1 and TRBJ1-5; tentatively, D is TRBD1 (5 bases). The CDR3 is 15 residues long. Germline CDR1 reads MNHNS; CDR2 reads SASEGT. V was shortened by 5 bases and J by 4 bases, with 15 bases between the two germline ends. The CDR3 is CASSLSGGVNQPQHF. The DNA of the CDR3 is TGTGCCAGCAGTCTTTCGGGGGGGGTGAATCAGCCCCAGCATTTT.

This chain links TRBV6-1 with TRBJ1-5; D call uncertain. The CDR3 length is 13 residues. Per the germline V gene, CDR1 is MNHNS and CDR2 is SASEGT. V lost 1 base and J lost 7, with 8 bases in between. The CDR3 DNA reads TGTGCCAGCAGTGAAGGGCTGGCACAGCCCCAGCATTTT. This encodes CASSEGLAQPQHF.

CDR3 region: CASSSRTLNTEAFF. DNA for the CDR3: TGTGCCAGCAGTTCGAGGACACTGAACACTGAAGCTTTCTTT. The chain is built from TRBV6-1 and TRBJ1-1; TRBD1 is a possible D gene (5 bases). The CDR3 totals 14 residues. The V gene lost 5 bases and the J gene lost 0 bases, with 10 bases spanning the gap. The V gene's germline CDR1 is MNHNS and CDR2 SASEGT.

In nucleotides, the CDR3 is TGTGCCAGCAGCTTTACACATTTATTCACAGATACGCAGTATTTT. Its protein is CASSFTHLFTDTQYF. V is TRBV7-2 and J is TRBJ2-3; D not resolved. The germline gives CDR1 SGHTA, CDR2 FQGNSA. Trimming stripped 3 bases from V and 2 bases from J, with 12 bases between. CDR3 length: 15 residues.

The chain carries TRBV7-9 and TRBJ2-7; TRBD1 agrees at 9 bases. The CDR3 contains 13 residues. Germline V gene data show CDR1 as SEHNR and CDR2 as FQNEAQ (reference sequence). V shed 2 bases, J shed 6 bases, and the junction held 2 bases outside the gene matches. For the CDR3, the DNA is TGTGCCAGCAGCTTACGGACAGGGGCCGAGCAGTACTTC. Residues: CASSLRTGAEQYF.

The J gene is TRBJ2-7, the V gene TRBV15; 10 bases fit TRBD2. This CDR3 is built from 15 residues. Germline values: CDR1 LNHNV, CDR2 YYDKDF (reference sequence). V lost 2 bases, J lost 4 bases, and 5 bases stayed unmatched. The CDR3: CATSRPTSGKYEQYF. In nucleotides, the CDR3 is TGTGCCACCAGCAGACCTACTAGCGGGAAGTACGAGCAGTACTTC.

The chain employs TRBV6-1 and TRBJ1-2; 9 nucleotides agree with TRBD1. V trimming: 2 bases; J trimming: 6 bases; junction bases outside the gene matches: 10. In germline, CDR1 is MNHNS, CDR2 SASEGT. The CDR3 runs 16 residues. The CDR3, as DNA: TGTGCCAGCAGTGAAAGCCCCAGGACAGGGGTACATGGCTACACCTTC. Translated: CASSESPRTGVHGYTF.

The chain uses TRBV25-1 and TRBJ2-1, with 7 bases fitting TRBD2. The CDR3 is 14 residues long. CDR1 is MGHDK and CDR2 is SYGVNS in the germline V gene. The trim removed 10 bases at V and 3 bases at J, leaving 9 bases unmatched. The CDR3: CATALGGNYNEQFF. In nucleotides, the CDR3 is TGTGCCACCGCGCTGGGAGGGAACTACAATGAGCAGTTCTTC.

The chain combines TRBV19 with TRBJ1-1; D may be TRBD1 (5 bases). The CDR3 has 13 residues. V was clipped by 8 bases and J by 4 bases, with 14 bases between them. Germline values: CDR1 LNHDA, CDR2 SQIVND (reference sequence). The CDR3: CASSQASGTEAFF. CDR3 nucleotides: TGTGCCAGTTCACAGGCGTCGGGCACTGAAGCTTTCTTT.

This chain uses TRBV7-2 with TRBJ2-1; 12 nucleotides agree with TRBD2. Germline V gene data show CDR1 as SGHTA and CDR2 as FQGNSA. CDR3 length: 15 residues. V lost 5 bases to trimming and J lost 8 bases; unmatched junction nucleotides: 7. CDR3 loop: CASSQTSGRGDEQFF. The CDR3 coding sequence is TGTGCCAGCAGCCAGACTAGCGGGAGAGGTGATGAGCAGTTCTTC.